The present T cell receptor (beta chain) was sequenced within a study of regulatory T cells listed by TCRdb under 2018. Turning to the overall study: The study compared T-cell receptor beta repertoires of sorted regulatory, conventional CD4+ and CD8+ T cells in CD3G-deficient patients with those in healthy controls.

Every CD3G-deficient patient showed evidence of autoimmunity, and the autoimmunity was more severe in two of the patients. At testing, patients were between 2 and 39 years old and showed lower naive and higher memory CD4+ and CD8+ T-cell proportions. CD4+ cells were FACS-sorted into CD25-high CD127-low regulatory T cells and CD25-low CD127-high conventional CD4+ T cells. The patient group comprised about 6 individuals with CD3G deficiency. Patient samples and clinical data were obtained from an international physician network spanning the United States, Europe and Asia. Ficoll density separation was used to isolate peripheral blood mononuclear cells. The multiplex PCR relied on 52 forward TRBV primers and 13 reverse TRBJ primers, and amplification bias was corrected through assay-based and computational methods. Within the immunoSEQ assay, multiplex PCR amplified rearranged TRB loci from genomic DNA. An Illumina HiSeq platform was used to sequence the TRB amplicons. The authors processed their data as follows. Custom algorithms error-filtered the raw sequences and aligned the raw sequences to reference gene sequences, after which the immunoSEQ online tools were used for analysis. Frequencies of productive and nonproductive TRB rearrangements were assessed among unique sequences as well as among total sequences. Hydrophobicity and amino acid composition of residues 6 and 7 within the TRB CDR3 were used to estimate the potential for self-reactivity. Groups were compared by t tests, Mann-Whitney tests or two-way ANOVA performed in Prism software. The clones in this table, taken by TCRdb from immuneACCESS, are in-frame only. Not every clone is retained; where verified, under half of the shortfall comes from an unresolved V gene, and the cause of the rest is unknown. D and trimming come from the DNA, and the V and J calls and clone size come from that table. This sample comprises over 30,000 clones, roughly 92% of them detected only once. 0.85% to 1% of the sample is in the top ten clones.

For this clone: Its recognized antigen is unknown. No per-base quality is available; no much larger clone lies one base away.

Results the study describes overall, beyond this receptor: Hydrophobic residues at CDR3 positions 6 and 7 were enriched in conventional CD4+ T cells from CD3G-deficient patients, which suggests more self-reactive specificities. Patient repertoires showed restricted unique TRB V-J pairs and skewed V and J gene usage, most marked in regulatory T cells.

The sample was conventional CD4+ T cells sorted from blood. The sequence was collected from a child aged 2 to 15 with CD3G deficiency.

The CDR3 has the sequence CASSVIPGETQYF. The sequenced DNA: TGTGCCAGCAGCGTAATTCCTGGGGAGACCCAGTACTTC. The chain joins TRBV9 to TRBJ2-5; the D gene identity is not certain. The germline V gene gives CDR1 as SGDLS and CDR2 as YYNGEE. The CDR3 runs 13 amino acids, cysteine and phenylalanine included. Only CDR3 DNA is held: 39 bases, read in frame from base 1. V and J lose 1 base and 5 bases, and a span of 9 bases separates them. Extended through the reference TRBV9 and TRBJ2-5 proteins, this CDR3 yields the full variable domain: DSGVTQTPKHLITATGQRVTLRCSPRSGDLSVYWYQQSLDQGLQFLIQYYNGEERAKGNILERFSAQQFPDLHSELNLSSLELGDSALYFCASSVIPGETQYFGPGTRLLVL.